Presented here are 17 T cell receptor beta chains from one specimen sequenced in a study of neurological immune-mediated disorders (dated 2019 in TCRdb). Library creation used 5' RACE. TCRdb names Illumina HiSeq 2500 as the instrument used. TCRdb's own reprocessing of the public reads used fastp at Q25 and MiXCR and kept productive beta chains. All rows with the same CDR3 protein become a single entry with the most common DNA and genes. This sample gives around 66,000 distinct CDR3 sequences in total; roughly 4.9% of them show up just once. The ten largest clones capture about 2.2% of the sample. The specimen sequenced was PBMCs. These TCRs come from a woman in her sixties or seventies with multiple sclerosis.

This clonotype was counted at least ten times. This chain connects TRBV7-2 to TRBJ2-2; possible D gene TRBD2, 6 bases. The V gene's germline CDR1 is SGHTA and CDR2 FQGNSA. The V gene lost 5 bases and the J gene lost 5 bases, with 15 bases spanning the gap. This CDR3 is 15 amino acids long. CDR3 amino acids: CASSPFPRGTGELFF. The CDR3 DNA sequence: TGTGCCAGCAGCCCATTCCCACGGGGGACCGGGGAGCTGTTTTTT. Drawing the rest from reference TRBV7-2 and TRBJ2-2, the complete variable domain is GAGVSQSPSNKVTEKGKDVELRCDPISGHTALYWYRQSLGQGLEFLIYFQGNSAPDKSGLPSDRFSAERTGGSVSTLTIQRTQQEDSAVYLCASSPFPRGTGELFFGEGSRLTVL.

This clonotype was detected many times. V is TRBV7-6 and J is TRBJ2-1; D remains unclear. V lost 1 base and J 11 bases, leaving 12 bases between the germline ends. There are 13 residues in the CDR3. Germline V gene data show CDR1 as SGHVS and CDR2 as FNYEAQ. The CDR3 DNA reads as TGTGCCAGCAGCTTAGGGTGGCAGAATCAGCAGTTCTTC. It is translated as CASSLGWQNQQFF.

This clonotype was recorded at least ten times. V gene TRBV12-3 or TRBV12-4 combines with J gene TRBJ2-1; 7 nucleotides agree with TRBD1. This CDR3 comprises 14 residues. With 3 bases clipped from V and 6 bases from J, the junction kept 5 bases outside the gene matches. The CDR3 sequence: CASSFRTGLNEQFF. As DNA, the CDR3 is TGTGCCAGCAGTTTTCGGACAGGCCTCAATGAGCAGTTCTTC.

This clonotype was counted at least ten times. The V call is TRBV7-2, the J call TRBJ2-2; D not resolved. Per germline, CDR1 SGHTA and CDR2 FQGNSA. This CDR3 has 18 amino acids. V was pared by 2 bases and J by 1 base, with 17 bases between. CDR3 amino acids: CASSLLFTRPRNTGELFF. DNA for the CDR3: TGTGCCAGCAGCTTATTATTTACGCGCCCTAGGAACACCGGGGAGCTGTTTTTT. Complete variable domain (other parts from reference TRBV7-2 and TRBJ2-2): GAGVSQSPSNKVTEKGKDVELRCDPISGHTALYWYRQSLGQGLEFLIYFQGNSAPDKSGLPSDRFSAERTGGSVSTLTIQRTQQEDSAVYLCASSLLFTRPRNTGELFFGEGSRLTVL.

This clonotype was counted ten times or more. The chain employs TRBV6-1 and TRBJ2-7; 11 bases map to TRBD2. This CDR3 is 15 amino acids long. Germline V gene lookup returns CDR1 MNHNS and CDR2 SASEGT. Trimming at V came to 4 bases and at J to 0 bases, leaving 2 bases not matched to a gene. The CDR3 DNA is TGTGCCAGCAGTGGGACTAGCGGGTCCTCCTACGAGCAGTACTTC. It specifies CASSGTSGSSYEQYF.

The table lists this clonotype with many counts. V and J are TRBV10-3 and TRBJ2-1, with D unresolved. This CDR3 region has 16 residues. Germline V lookup: CDR1 ENHRY, CDR2 SYGVKD. V was pared by 2 bases and J by 5 bases, with 16 bases between. CDR3 loop: CAISERVNSPNNEQFF. The CDR3 nucleotides are TGTGCCATCAGTGAGAGGGTGAACAGCCCGAACAATGAGCAGTTCTTC.

Many counts were recorded for this clonotype. This sequence joins TRBV3-1 and TRBJ1-5, with D hard to call. Between the trimmed V and J ends, which lost 5 bases and 5 bases, there was a span of 10 bases. Germline V lookup: CDR1 LGHDT, CDR2 YNNKEL (reference sequence). The CDR3 is made up of 13 amino acids. CDR3 residues: CASSSFGDQPQHF. CDR3 nucleotide sequence: TGTGCCAGCAGCTCATTCGGGGATCAGCCCCAGCATTTT.

In its sample, this clonotype was seen many times. The chain uses TRBV12-3 or TRBV12-4 and TRBJ1-2; D uncertain. CDR3 length: 16 residues. V shed 8 bases and J shed 3 bases, with 22 bases lying between them. As DNA, the CDR3 is TGTGCCAGCTGTGAAGCCTCCCTTATCTACCACTATGGCTACACCTTC. This translates into CASCEASLIYHYGYTF.

This clonotype showed up many times. In DNA form, the CDR3 reads TGCGCCAGCAGCTTGGGCGGGACTAGCGGAGCCTCGGATACGCAGTATTTT. Its protein is CASSLGGTSGASDTQYF. J is TRBJ2-3 and V is TRBV5-1; the match to TRBD2 covers 11 bases. The ends lost 0 bases at V and 6 bases at J; junction bases unmatched: 9. There are 17 residues in the CDR3. CDR1 is SGHRS, CDR2 YFSETQ, per germline.

This clonotype was observed many times. The chain has TRBV5-1 and TRBJ1-2; no clear D gene. Germline CDR1 and CDR2: SGHRS and YFSETQ. The CDR3 has 12 residues. Trimming stripped 3 bases from V and 0 bases from J, with 3 bases between. For the CDR3, the DNA is TGCGCCAGCAGCTCTACTAACTATGGCTACACCTTC. Protein sequence: CASSSTNYGYTF.

This clonotype was detected ten times or more. The CDR3 spells CASSFRTGINEKLFF. The DNA for the CDR3 is TGTGCCAGCAGCTTCCGGACAGGGATTAATGAAAAACTGTTTTTT. V is TRBV7-6 and J is TRBJ1-4, with 8 nucleotides matching TRBD1. The CDR3 runs to 15 residues. Germline lookup yields CDR1 SGHVS and CDR2 FNYEAQ. V gave up 3 bases and J gave up 4 bases; unmatched junction bases: 4.

The gene calls are TRBV4-1 and TRBJ2-7, with 8 bases identical to TRBD2. There are 12 residues in the CDR3. The J segment lost 12 bases and the V segment lost 4 bases, leaving 8 bases of the junction unmatched. Germline V CDR1 and CDR2: MGHRA, YSYEKL. CDR3 nucleotides: TGCGCCAGCAGCCCCCCAGCGGGGGATCGGTACTTC. Its protein product is CASSPPAGDRYF.

The sample holds many counts of this clonotype. The CDR3 coding sequence is TGTGCCAGCAGAGGACAGCTAAACACTGAAGCTTTCTTT. Amino acid sequence: CASRGQLNTEAFF. The rearrangement uses TRBV2 and TRBJ1-1; possibly TRBD1 for D (6 bases). This CDR3 is 13 amino acids long. V was shortened by 6 bases and J by 2 bases, with 10 bases between the two germline ends. Germline V CDR1 and CDR2: SNHLY, FYNNEI.

In this sample, this clonotype turned up many times. The gene calls are TRBV5-6 and TRBJ1-2; 11 bases line up with TRBD1. This CDR3 comprises 14 residues. CDR1 and CDR2 from the germline V gene are SGHDT and YYEEEE. With 4 bases clipped from V and 8 bases from J, the junction kept 7 bases outside the gene matches. The CDR3 protein is CASSAGTGGFGYTF. In DNA, the CDR3 is TGTGCCAGCAGCGCCGGGACAGGGGGGTTCGGCTACACCTTC.

In this sample, this clonotype turned up a few times. The rearrangement uses TRBV29-1 and TRBJ1-5; D is possibly TRBD1 (6 bases). The CDR3 is 14 amino acids. Germline loops: CDR1 SQVTM, CDR2 ANQGSEA. Trimming shortened V by 4 bases and J by 3 bases, and 13 bases separated the two germline ends. The CDR3 sequence is CSVAVGGANQPQHF. CDR3 coding DNA: TGCAGCGTTGCGGTAGGGGGTGCCAATCAGCCCCAGCATTTT.

This clonotype was recorded at least ten times. This chain links TRBV4-3 with TRBJ2-3; perhaps TRBD2 as D (6 bases). The CDR3 sequence is 16 residues long. Germline V gene sequence: CDR1 LGHNA, CDR2 YSLEER. Trimming cost V 2 bases and J 6 bases, with 18 bases left between them. The CDR3 sequence: CASSQSLAVGVDTQYF. The DNA of the CDR3 is TGCGCCAGCAGCCAATCCTTAGCGGTCGGGGTGGATACGCAGTATTTT.

The V and J genes are TRBV18 and TRBJ2-3; D is unclear. Germline CDR1 and CDR2: KGHSH and LQKENI. The V end lost 3 bases, the J end lost 1 base, and 14 bases lay between the germline ends. The CDR3 length is 16 residues. The CDR3 spells CASSPYGSSGTDTQYF. The CDR3 DNA reads as TGTGCCAGCTCACCCTACGGGTCGAGCGGCACAGATACGCAGTATTTT.